This T cell receptor beta chain was recovered during a study of cytomegalovirus exposure and HLA in healthy donors (dated by TCRdb to the late 2010s). About the full investigation: An earlier analysis of roughly 630 of the donors reported approximately 290 Gb of sequence data and roughly 110 million unique TCR beta sequences from approximately 180 million T cells. Around 320 gigabases of sequencing data and approximately 93 million unique TCR sequences were included in an early release covering several hundred HLA-typed donors. The genetic ancestry cluster associated with self-reported Caucasian donors included about four fifths of the 300 to 450 genotyped donors. The study was designed to test whether signatures of past pathogen exposure could be identified by cataloging public T cell receptors. The study profiled the T cell repertoires of under 850 subjects by immunosequencing and related them to cytomegalovirus serostatus. Along with the roughly 670-subject first cohort, a separate validation cohort of over 90 different subjects was used. High-throughput TCR immunosequencing, statistical association of individual TCRs with disease status, and machine learning were combined to predict cytomegalovirus infection status. A later analysis re-analyzed previously published TCR beta repertoires from 650 to 800 donors and added high-resolution HLA genotyping to study TCR occurrence patterns. The later analysis used no new phenotypic data to find candidate immune exposures, relying instead on TCR beta sequences and their occurrence across donors. An earlier analysis of around 580 of the donors used high-throughput TCR beta sequencing to judge whether each TCR beta V gene segment behaved as functional or pseudogenic. Donor age, sex, ethnicity and CMV serostatus were compiled together with the repertoire data. In a later genetic analysis, genome-wide SNP genotypes for 398 of the 666 donors were used, and that subset was treated as a discovery cohort. All discovery cohort repertoires had been generated on a single sequencing platform. Class I and class II HLA loci were covered by the typing at four-digit resolution. Typing coverage varied by locus: 629-630 donors for A, B, C, DRB1 and DQB1; approximately 520 for DQA1; about 570 for DPA1; around 490 for DPB1. Four or five DR-DQ haplotypes were handled as single units for association and clustering, since linkage in the cohort was strong. Across 300 to 400 genotyped donors of the cohort, an average of about 240,000 unique TCR beta nucleotide sequences per donor were sequenced, and 15% to 20% of those sequences were non-productive. Overall results and qualifications from the work: In a later analysis, the rate of TCR association differed among HLA loci, with DRB1 alleles having the most associated TCRs and HLA-C alleles having the fewest. Because counts were too low, seventeen rarely observed V segments, including chromosome 9 orphons, were excluded from the earlier analysis of under 650 of the donors. The authors suggested that the approach could potentially be generalized to other disease states and immunological phenotypes. Only TCR beta chains were sequenced in this cohort, and the absence of alpha or paired-chain data limited detectable features. Across donors, most TCR sequences were observed very rarely, whereas some public TCRs were present in many individuals. CMV serostatus was the only immune exposure information available for the cohort. When HLA alleles, especially DR and DQ, strongly co-occurred, attributing TCR associations to individual alleles was difficult. Most CMV-associated TCR beta chains appeared to be HLA-restricted in a later analysis, and the HLA associations seemed to be driven largely by CMV exposure. In vitro tests confirmed that three of the cytomegalovirus-associated TCR beta chains recognize cytomegalovirus antigens. A further reported finding was that TCR beta sequences accurately predicted the HLA-A and HLA-B alleles for most subjects in the first cohort. At a false discovery rate of 0.05, a later analysis linked under 20,000 TCR beta sequences to specific HLA alleles. A later analysis found that HLA-associated TCR beta chains were more clonally expanded and had lower generation probabilities than equally common non-associated chains. A later genetic analysis reported fewer N-insertions in productive TCRs among donors in an Asian-associated ancestry cluster than the roughly 620-donor mean. Broadly in line with IMGT annotations, most TCR beta V segments showed up in productive rearrangements about 87% or about 30% of the time in an earlier analysis of 450 to 600 of the donors. Roughly uniform sequencing depth across donors was assumed in presence/absence analyses, although this assumption may not hold. The classifier was reported to diagnose cytomegalovirus status with high specificity and sensitivity in both the original and validation cohorts. In a later analysis, several top co-occurrence clusters were reported to appear linked to parvovirus B19, influenza, CMV and Epstein-Barr virus. Linkage disequilibrium might explain the correlated functional status among segregating V segments, but an unknown experimental factor could not be ruled out. A cluster of highly shared sequence variants was judged likely to be a technical artifact of the sequencing pipeline. A later genetic analysis associated a missense DCLRE1C variant with V-gene and J-gene trimming of TCR beta chains, and an independent cohort replicated the association. A total of 150 or so TCR beta chains were listed by the study as associated with cytomegalovirus. Because HLA typing was missing for some donors at each locus, association tests included only the typed subset.

Concerning this clone itself: Its antigen specificity is not known. Base qualities are not at hand, and no much larger clone is one base apart.

Library preparation employed the immunoSEQ multiplex PCR assay. For the multiplex PCR, a mixture combining 60 forward primers for TCR Vbeta segments and 13 reverse primers for TCR Jbeta segments was used. Amplification of the CDR3 region of rearranged TCR beta genes was performed with a multiplex PCR assay on genomic DNA. Amplified TCR beta libraries were sequenced as 87-base-pair reads on the Illumina HiSeq System. Under the source paper's analysis protocol: In a later analysis, some 80 million unique TCR beta chains were counted across the roughly 670 repertoires, and roughly 11 million of these chains were shared by at least two donors. Raw reads were error-corrected and collapsed into unique sequences by a nearest-neighbor algorithm in which closely related sequences were merged to remove PCR and sequencing errors. V, D and J gene segments were assigned by aligning CDR3 sequences to IMGT reference sequences. For a sequence to be retained, a match of at least six nucleotides was required to both a V gene segment and a J gene segment. A rearrangement was called productive if the CDR3 had no stop codons and remained in frame with V and J, and every other rearrangement was called non-productive. Following IMGT convention, CDR3 was defined as the stretch from the second conserved V-encoded cysteine up to the conserved J-encoded phenylalanine. The earlier analysis of 450 to 750 of the donors excluded any sequence lacking an unambiguous match to a single V gene segment. An earlier analysis of 587 of the donors called V segments functional above 56.7% productive rearrangements and segregating when the between-donor standard deviation exceeded 5%. To diagnose cytomegalovirus status from the catalog of TCR beta chain sequences, a statistical classification framework was built. V and J gene assignment, in a later analysis, came from comparing TCR nucleotide sequences with IMGT/GENE-DB human TR gene sequences. In a later analysis, CDR3 sequences and most-parsimonious VDJ recombination scenarios were assigned using the TCRdist pipeline. In a later analysis, each TCR beta chain was defined by its CDR3 amino acid sequence together with its V-gene family, and reads without a unique V-gene family were excluded. To address suspected cross-contamination and a sequencing artifact, a later analysis removed some 620 highly shared, low-generation-probability nucleotide sequences. In a later analysis, a clonal expansion index for each public chain was calculated from normalized within-repertoire ranks of inferred template counts. In a later analysis, generation probabilities were computed with a VDJ recombination model fitted to out-of-frame rearrangements, and the resulting probabilities were checked against IGoR. In a later analysis, hypergeometric tests were used to score TCR-TCR, TCR-HLA and TCR-CMV co-occurrence, with a repertoire-size bias correction applied to TCR pairs. False discovery rates were estimated in a later analysis by permuting HLA or CMV assignments 20 times. A later analysis grouped co-occurring TCRs with DBSCAN, adding TCRdist sequence similarity when clustering within HLA-allele-positive subsets. Repertoires with fewer than 30,000 or more than 120,000 public chains, plus five repertoires with anomalous nucleotide sharing, were excluded from co-occurrence clustering. Here the immuneACCESS table is served through TCRdb, limited to in-frame sequences with V and J called. Missing clones are a known gap in these copies; in checked studies unresolved V genes cover under half, and the rest lacks a known reason. V and J calls and clone size are as listed in that table; D and trimming were resolved from the DNA. The sample records about 82,000 clones, around 80% of which are singletons. Of the sample, 18% falls within the top ten clones.

The cohort was made up of around 720 healthy bone marrow donors. All cohort members were sampled while nominally healthy, although unrecorded immune exposures were likely present. The donor tested CMV seropositive, placing the donor among the 310 or so seropositive members of the cohort. Every donor gave a peripheral blood sample, and the peripheral blood mononuclear cells from that sample were used for TCR beta sequencing. Genomic DNA was extracted from the blood cell samples with the Qiagen DNeasy Blood Extraction Kit. The receptor was isolated from a man in his sixties or seventies in good health and CMV-seropositive. Material: PBMCs.

Read as DNA, the sequence is TGTGCCAGCAGCTTAATTGTCGGGGGGAGCGGGGAGCTGTTTTTT. This is translated as CASSLIVGGSGELFF. The chain is made from TRBV11-2 and TRBJ2-2; 7 bases in the junction line up with TRBD2. The CDR1 and CDR2 encoded by the germline V gene are SGHAT and FQNNGV. Reading from cysteine to phenylalanine, the CDR3 counts 15 amino acids. Only CDR3 DNA remains: 45 bases, in frame from the first base. Trimming leaves V shorter by 2 bases and J shorter by 7 bases, with the junction holding 7 bases beyond the gene matches.